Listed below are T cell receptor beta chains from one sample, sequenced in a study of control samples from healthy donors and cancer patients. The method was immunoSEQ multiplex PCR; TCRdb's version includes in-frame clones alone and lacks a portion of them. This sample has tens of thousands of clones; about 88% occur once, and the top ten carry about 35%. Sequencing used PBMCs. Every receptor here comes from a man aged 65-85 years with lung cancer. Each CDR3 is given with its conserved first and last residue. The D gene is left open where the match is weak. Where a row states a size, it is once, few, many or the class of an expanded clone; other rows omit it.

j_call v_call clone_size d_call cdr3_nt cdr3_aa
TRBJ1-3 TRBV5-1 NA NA TGCGCCAGCAGCCCCGGCGGAGTTCGCACCATATATTTT CASSPGGVRTIYF
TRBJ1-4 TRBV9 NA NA TGTGCCAGCAGCGTAGGGGGCAACTATAATGAAAAACTGTTTTTT CASSVGGNYNEKLFF
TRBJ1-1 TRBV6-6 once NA TGTGCCAGCAGTTACAGCTGGGGCGCGAGCACTGAAGCTTTCTTT CASSYSWGASTEAFF
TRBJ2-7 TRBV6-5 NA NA TGTGCCAGCAGTTACATCGCGACTACCCTCTACGAGCAGTACTTC CASSYIATTLYEQYF
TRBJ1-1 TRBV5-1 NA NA TGCGCCAGCAGCCGGAGGACGGCGATGAACACTGAAGCTTTCTTT CASSRRTAMNTEAFF
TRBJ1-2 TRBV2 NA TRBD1 TGTGCCAGCAGTGCCCCGACAGGGGGGTCTTATGGCTACACCTTC CASSAPTGGSYGYTF
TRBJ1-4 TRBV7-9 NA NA TGTGCCAGCAGCGCGAGACAGGCCGCGGGTGAAAAACTGTTTTTT CASSARQAAGEKLFF
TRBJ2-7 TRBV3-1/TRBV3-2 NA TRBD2 TGTGCCAGCGCGCCCCGGGGGGGCCGAGGCGAGCAGTACTTC CASAPRGGRGEQYF
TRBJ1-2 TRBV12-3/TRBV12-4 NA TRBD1 TGTGCCAGCAGCGGACAGGGGAACTATGGCTACACCTTC CASSGQGNYGYTF
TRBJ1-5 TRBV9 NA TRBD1 TGCGCCCGCCGCGGGGGGAGGGGGCCTCCAGGAAATCAGCCCCAGCATTTT CARRGGRGPPGNQPQHF
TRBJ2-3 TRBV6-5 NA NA TGTGCCAGCAGTTACTGGGGACTCAGCACAGATACGCAGTATTTT CASSYWGLSTDTQYF
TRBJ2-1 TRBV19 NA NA TGTGCCAGTAGTATAGGCGGGCTGCCCTACAATGAGCAGTTCTTC CASSIGGLPYNEQFF
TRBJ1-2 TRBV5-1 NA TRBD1 TGCGCCAGCAGCTCGACAGGGGGCGCAGATGGCTACACCTTC CASSSTGGADGYTF
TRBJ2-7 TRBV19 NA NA TGTGCCAGCCTTACTAGGGAGCAGTACTTC CASLTREQYF
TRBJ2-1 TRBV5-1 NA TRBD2 TGCGCCAGCAGCTTGGCGGGGCTAGCGGGGAACTCCTACAATGAGCAGTTCTTC CASSLAGLAGNSYNEQFF
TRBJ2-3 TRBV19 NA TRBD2 TGTGCCAGTAGTGCAAAGACTAGCGGGGGGGCCAGACGGCCAGATACGCAGTATTTT CASSAKTSGGARRPDTQYF
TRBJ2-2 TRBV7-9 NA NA TGTGCCAGCAGCCCATCCGGACGGGGACGACGTAGGGGGGAGCTGTTTTTT CASSPSGRGRRRGELFF
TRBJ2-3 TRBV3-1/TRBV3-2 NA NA TGTGCCAGCAGCCAAGCCCGGCAGCGCACAGATACGCAGTATTTT CASSQARQRTDTQYF
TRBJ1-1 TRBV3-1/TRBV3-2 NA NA TGTGCCAGCAGCCAGGTAGGGGGAGGCACTGAAGCTTTCTTT CASSQVGGGTEAFF
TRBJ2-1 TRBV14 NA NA TGTGCCAGCAGCACACGCGGCCGGGCCGTTTACAATGAGCAGTTCTTC CASSTRGRAVYNEQFF
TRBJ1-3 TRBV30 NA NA TGTGCCTGGAGTGTAAACGGACAGTCTGGAAACACCATATATTTT CAWSVNGQSGNTIYF
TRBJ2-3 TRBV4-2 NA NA TGTGCCAGCAGCCAAGAGGGGGCTACGGGAGATACGCAGTATTTT CASSQEGATGDTQYF
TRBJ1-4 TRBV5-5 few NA TGTGCCAGCAGCCTACCACAAGGGGCCATAGATGAAAAACTGTTTTTT CASSLPQGAIDEKLFF
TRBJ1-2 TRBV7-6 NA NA TGCGCCAGCAGCTTATCGCAGGGTCTGGGTGGCTACACCTTC CASSLSQGLGGYTF
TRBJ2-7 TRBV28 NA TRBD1 TGTGCCAGCAGTCCGTCCGGGACAGTCACCTACGAGCAGTACTTC CASSPSGTVTYEQYF
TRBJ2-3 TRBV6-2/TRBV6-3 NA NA TGTGCCAGCAGCGTAGGGGGGGCCCGCACAGATACGCAGTATTTT CASSVGGARTDTQYF
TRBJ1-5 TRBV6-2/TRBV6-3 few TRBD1 TGTGCCAGCAGCGTACGGGACAGGGGTCGCAATCAGCCCCAGCATTTT CASSVRDRGRNQPQHF
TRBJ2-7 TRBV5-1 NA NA TGCGCCAGCAGCTCGACTACCCCGTTCGCGAGCTCCTACGAGCAGTACTTC CASSSTTPFASSYEQYF
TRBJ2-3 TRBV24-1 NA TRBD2 TGTGCCACCAGTTTCCCGGGGGGGACAGATACGCAGTATTTT CATSFPGGTDTQYF
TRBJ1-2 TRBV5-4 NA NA TGTGCCAGCAGCTTAGTGGGCGTAGGGCATGGCTACACCTTC CASSLVGVGHGYTF
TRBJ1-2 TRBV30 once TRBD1 TGTGCCTGGAGTGTAGACAGGGCGGGCGGCTACACCTTC CAWSVDRAGGYTF
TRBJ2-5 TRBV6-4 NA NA TGTGCCAGCAGTGATGAGAAGGAGCGCGGAGAAGAGACCCAGTACTTC CASSDEKERGEETQYF
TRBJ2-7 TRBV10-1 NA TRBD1 TGCGCCAGCATCCTACCGGGACAGGGATGCCAGTACTTC CASILPGQGCQYF
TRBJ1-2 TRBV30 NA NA TGTGCCTGGAACCCGGTCGGACAGTTCTATGGCTACACCTTC CAWNPVGQFYGYTF
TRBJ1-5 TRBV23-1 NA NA TGCGCCCCCAAAAGACACAAGCATCAGCCCCAGCATTTT CAPKRHKHQPQHF
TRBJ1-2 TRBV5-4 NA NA TGTGCCAGCAGCTTGCGAACAGGACTAACGGGCTACACCTTC CASSLRTGLTGYTF
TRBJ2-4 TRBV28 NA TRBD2 TGTGCCAGCAACGGGGGGAAAAACATTCAGTACTTC CASNGGKNIQYF
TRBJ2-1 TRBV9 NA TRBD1 TGTGCCAGCAGCGAACGGACAGGGGCCGGGGAGCAGTTCTTC CASSERTGAGEQFF
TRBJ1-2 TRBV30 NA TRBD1 TGTGCCTGGAGTTTAGGACAGGGCGACCCACGCACCTTC CAWSLGQGDPRTF
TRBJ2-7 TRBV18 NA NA TGTGCCAGCTCACCATCTAGGGTAGGGTTCTACGAGCAGTACTTC CASSPSRVGFYEQYF
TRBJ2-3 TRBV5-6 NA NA TGTGCCAGCAGCTTGGCGGTCAGAGACACAGATACGCAGTATTTT CASSLAVRDTDTQYF
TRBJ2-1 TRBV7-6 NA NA TGTGCCAGCAGCCTGGGGACAAGTAATTTTGGTGAGCAGTTCTTC CASSLGTSNFGEQFF
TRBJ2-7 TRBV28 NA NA TGTGCCAGCATTGACTACGGGACACCCCCCTACGAGCAGTACTTC CASIDYGTPPYEQYF